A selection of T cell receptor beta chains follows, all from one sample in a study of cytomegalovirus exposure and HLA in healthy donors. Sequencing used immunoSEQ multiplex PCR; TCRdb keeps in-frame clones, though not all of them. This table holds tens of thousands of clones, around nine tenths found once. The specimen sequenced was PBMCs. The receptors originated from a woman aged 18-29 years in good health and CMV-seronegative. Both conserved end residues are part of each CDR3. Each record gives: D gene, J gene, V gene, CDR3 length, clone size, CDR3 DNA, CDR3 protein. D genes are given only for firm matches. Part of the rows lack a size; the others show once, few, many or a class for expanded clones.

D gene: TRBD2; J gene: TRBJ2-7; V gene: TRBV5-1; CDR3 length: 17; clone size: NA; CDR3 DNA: TGCGCCAGCAGCTTCGGAGGACTAGCGGGAGGGCCTGGCGAGCAGTACTTC; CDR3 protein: CASSFGGLAGGPGEQYF
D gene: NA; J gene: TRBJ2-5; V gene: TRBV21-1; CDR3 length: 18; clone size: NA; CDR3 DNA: TGTGCCAGCAGCAAAGAGAGGGATGGAGCGCCTTTCAAAGAGACCCAGTACTTC; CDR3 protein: CASSKERDGAPFKETQYF
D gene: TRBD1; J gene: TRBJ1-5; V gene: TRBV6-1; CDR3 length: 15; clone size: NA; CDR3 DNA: TGTGCCAGCAGTGAAGAGGGACAGGGTAGCCAGCCCCAGCATTTT; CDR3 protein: CASSEEGQGSQPQHF
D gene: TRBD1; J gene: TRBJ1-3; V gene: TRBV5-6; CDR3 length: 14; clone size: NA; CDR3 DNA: TGTGCCAGCAGCTCCTCGGGACAGGGATACACCATATATTTT; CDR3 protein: CASSSSGQGYTIYF
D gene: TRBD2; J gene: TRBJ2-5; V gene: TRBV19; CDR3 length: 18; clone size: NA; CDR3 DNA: TGTGCCAGTAGTATACGAGGCAGGACTAGCGGGATGGGAGAGACCCAGTACTTC; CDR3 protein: CASSIRGRTSGMGETQYF
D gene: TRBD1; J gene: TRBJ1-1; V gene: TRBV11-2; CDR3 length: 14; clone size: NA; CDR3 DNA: TGTGCCAGCAGCTTCGACAGGGTGAACACTGAAGCTTTCTTT; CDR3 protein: CASSFDRVNTEAFF
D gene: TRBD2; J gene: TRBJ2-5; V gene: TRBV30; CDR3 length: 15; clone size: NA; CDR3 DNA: TGTGCCTGGAGTGTAATAGCGGGGGCTCAAGAGACCCAGTACTTC; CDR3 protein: CAWSVIAGAQETQYF
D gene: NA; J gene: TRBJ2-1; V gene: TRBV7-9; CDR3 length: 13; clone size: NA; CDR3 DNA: TGTTCCAGCAGCTTACCCCTGGAGGATGAGCAGTTCTTC; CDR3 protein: CSSSLPLEDEQFF
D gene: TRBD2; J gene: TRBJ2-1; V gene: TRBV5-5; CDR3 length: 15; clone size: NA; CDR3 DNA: TGTGCCAGCAGCTTAGGCGGGGGAACTCGCAATGAGCAGTTCTTC; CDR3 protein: CASSLGGGTRNEQFF
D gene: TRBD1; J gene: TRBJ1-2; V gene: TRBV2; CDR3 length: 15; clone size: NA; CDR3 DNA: TGTGCCAGCTGGGGGGCAGGGGGCAGTAACTATGGCTACACCTTC; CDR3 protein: CASWGAGGSNYGYTF
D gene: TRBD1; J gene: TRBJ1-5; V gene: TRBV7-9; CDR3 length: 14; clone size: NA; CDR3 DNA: TGTTCCAGCAGCCCTACAGGGGCGGGGCAGCCCCAGCATTTT; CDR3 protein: CSSSPTGAGQPQHF
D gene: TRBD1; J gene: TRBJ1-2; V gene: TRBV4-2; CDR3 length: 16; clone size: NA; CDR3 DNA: TGTGCCAGCAGCCAAGATCCTGGGACAGGGTACTATGGCTACACCTTC; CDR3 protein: CASSQDPGTGYYGYTF
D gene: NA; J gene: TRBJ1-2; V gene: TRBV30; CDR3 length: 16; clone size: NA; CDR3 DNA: TGTGCCTGGAGTCCGCTAGAGAGACGGCGGTCCTATGGCTACACCTTC; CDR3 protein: CAWSPLERRRSYGYTF
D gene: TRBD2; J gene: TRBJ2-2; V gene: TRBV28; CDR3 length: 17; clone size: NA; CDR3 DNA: TGTGCCAGCCGCTCGACTAGCGGGCAAGAAGTAGCCGGGGAGCTGTTTTTT; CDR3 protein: CASRSTSGQEVAGELFF
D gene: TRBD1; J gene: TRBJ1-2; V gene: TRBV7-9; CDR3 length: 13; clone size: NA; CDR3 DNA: TGTGCCAGCAGCGTAGGGACAGGGTGGGGCTACACCTTC; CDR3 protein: CASSVGTGWGYTF
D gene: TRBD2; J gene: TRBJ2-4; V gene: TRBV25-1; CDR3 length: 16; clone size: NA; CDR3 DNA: TGTGCCAGCGCTGGTAGCGGGAGTTCAGCCAAAAACATTCAGTACTTC; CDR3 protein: CASAGSGSSAKNIQYF
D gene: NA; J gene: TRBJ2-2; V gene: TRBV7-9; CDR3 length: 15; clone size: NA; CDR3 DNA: TGTTCCAGCAGCTTAGTACGCGCGGGTACCGGGGAGCTGTTTTTT; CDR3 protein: CSSSLVRAGTGELFF
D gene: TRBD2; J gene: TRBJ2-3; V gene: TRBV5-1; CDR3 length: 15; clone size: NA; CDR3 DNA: TGCGCCAGCAGCACCCAGCGGGGGAACACAGATACGCAGTATTTT; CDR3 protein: CASSTQRGNTDTQYF
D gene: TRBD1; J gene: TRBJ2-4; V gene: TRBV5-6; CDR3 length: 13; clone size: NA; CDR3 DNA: TGTGCCAGCAGCCCGGACAGGGAAAACATTCAGTACTTC; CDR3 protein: CASSPDRENIQYF
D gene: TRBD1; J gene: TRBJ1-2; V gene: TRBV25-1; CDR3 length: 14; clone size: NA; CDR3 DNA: TGTGCCAGCAGTGGACTACAGGGGGACTATGGCTACACCTTC; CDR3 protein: CASSGLQGDYGYTF
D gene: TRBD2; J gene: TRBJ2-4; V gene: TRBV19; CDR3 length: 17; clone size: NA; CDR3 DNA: TGTGCCAGTAGCCCGAGAGGGACTAGCGGGAGGGTAGACATTCAGTACTTC; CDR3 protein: CASSPRGTSGRVDIQYF
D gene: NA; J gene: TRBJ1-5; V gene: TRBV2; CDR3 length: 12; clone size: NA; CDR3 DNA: TGTGCCAGCAGCTTGGGGAGTCAGCCCCAGCATTTT; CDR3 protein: CASSLGSQPQHF
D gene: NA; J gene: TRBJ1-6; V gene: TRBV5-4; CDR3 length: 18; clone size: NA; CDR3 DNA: TGTGCCAGCAGCTCCATTGACTCGACTGGTTCCTATAATTCCCCCCTCCACTTT; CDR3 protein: CASSSIDSTGSYNSPLHF
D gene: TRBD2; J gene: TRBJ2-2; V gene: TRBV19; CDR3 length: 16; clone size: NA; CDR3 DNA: TGTGCCAGTAGTATTACAGCGGGAGGGGGGACCGGGGAGCTGTTTTTT; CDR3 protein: CASSITAGGGTGELFF
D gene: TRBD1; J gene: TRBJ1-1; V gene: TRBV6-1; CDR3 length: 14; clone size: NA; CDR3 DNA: TGTGCCAGCAGTGGACAGGGGGCCAACACTGAAGCTTTCTTT; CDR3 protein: CASSGQGANTEAFF
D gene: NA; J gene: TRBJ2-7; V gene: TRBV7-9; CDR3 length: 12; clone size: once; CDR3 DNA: TGTGCCAGCAGCCTAGGATCCTACGAGCAGTACTTC; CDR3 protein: CASSLGSYEQYF
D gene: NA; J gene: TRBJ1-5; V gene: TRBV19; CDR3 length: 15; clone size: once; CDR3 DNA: TGTGCCAGTAGCATAAGGGGCAGCAGCAATCAGCCCCAGCATTTT; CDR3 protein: CASSIRGSSNQPQHF
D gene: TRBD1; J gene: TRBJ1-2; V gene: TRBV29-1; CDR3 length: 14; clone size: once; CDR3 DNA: TGCAGCGTTGAAGGGACAGGGGAGAACTATGGCTACACCTTC; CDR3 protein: CSVEGTGENYGYTF
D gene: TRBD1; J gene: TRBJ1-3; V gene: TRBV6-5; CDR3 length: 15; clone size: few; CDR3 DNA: TGTGCCAGCAGTTCCTTGACAGGGGAGGGAAACACCATATATTTT; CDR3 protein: CASSSLTGEGNTIYF
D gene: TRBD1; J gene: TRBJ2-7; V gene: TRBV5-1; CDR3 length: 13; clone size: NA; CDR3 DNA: TGCGCCAGCAGCCGGACAGGGGCCCACGAGCAGTACTTC; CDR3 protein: CASSRTGAHEQYF
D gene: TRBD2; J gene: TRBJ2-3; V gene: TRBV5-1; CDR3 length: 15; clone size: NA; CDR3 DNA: TGCGCCAGCAGCTTCCTAGCGGGAATGAAAGATACGCAGTATTTT; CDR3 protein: CASSFLAGMKDTQYF
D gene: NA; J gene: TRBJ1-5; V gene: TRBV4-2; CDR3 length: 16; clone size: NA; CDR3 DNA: TGTGCCAGCAGCCAAGAGTGGGGAGGGAGCATTCAGCCCCAGCATTTT; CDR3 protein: CASSQEWGGSIQPQHF
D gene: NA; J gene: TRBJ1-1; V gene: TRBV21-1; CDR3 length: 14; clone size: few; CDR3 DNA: TGTGCCAGCAGCAAAGCGGGGGACAGGGATGAAGCTTTCTTT; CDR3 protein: CASSKAGDRDEAFF
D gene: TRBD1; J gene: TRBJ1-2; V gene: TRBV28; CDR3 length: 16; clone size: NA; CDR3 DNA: TGTGCCAGCAGACATCAACCGGGACAGGGGGCGAAAGGCTACACCTTC; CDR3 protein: CASRHQPGQGAKGYTF
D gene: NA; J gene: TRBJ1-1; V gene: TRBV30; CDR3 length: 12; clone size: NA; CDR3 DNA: TGTGCCTGGGGGACTCGGGACACTGAAGCTTTCTTT; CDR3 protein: CAWGTRDTEAFF
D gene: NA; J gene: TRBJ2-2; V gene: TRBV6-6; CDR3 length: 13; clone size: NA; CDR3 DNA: TGTGCCAGCAGGTGGTCGGACACCGGGGAGCTGTTTTTT; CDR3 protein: CASRWSDTGELFF
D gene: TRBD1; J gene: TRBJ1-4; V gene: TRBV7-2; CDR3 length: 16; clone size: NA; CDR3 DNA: TGTGCCAGCAGCTTACTGCAGGGGGTGGCTAATGAAAAACTGTTTTTT; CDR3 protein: CASSLLQGVANEKLFF
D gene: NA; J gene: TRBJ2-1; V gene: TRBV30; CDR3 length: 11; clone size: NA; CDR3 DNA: TGTGCCTGGAACAGCCCGGCCGAGCAGTTCTTC; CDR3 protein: CAWNSPAEQFF
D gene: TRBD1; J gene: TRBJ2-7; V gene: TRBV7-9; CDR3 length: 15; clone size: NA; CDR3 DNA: TGTTCCAGCAGCTTGGGGACAGGGGCGGTCTACGAGCAGTACTTC; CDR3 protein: CSSSLGTGAVYEQYF
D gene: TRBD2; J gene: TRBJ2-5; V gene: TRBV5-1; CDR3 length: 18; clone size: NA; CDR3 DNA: TGCGCCAGCAGCTTACTAGCGGGAGTAGGGATTTACCAAGAGACCCAGTACTTC; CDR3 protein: CASSLLAGVGIYQETQYF
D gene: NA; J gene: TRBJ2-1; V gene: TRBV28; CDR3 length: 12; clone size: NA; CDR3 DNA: TGTGCCAGCAGTTCTCCGGGACTTAAGCAGTTCTTC; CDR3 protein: CASSSPGLKQFF
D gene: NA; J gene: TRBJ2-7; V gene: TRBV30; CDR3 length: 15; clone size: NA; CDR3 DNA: TGTGCCTGGATAAGTTGGAGCTATGGTTCCTACGAGCAGTACTTC; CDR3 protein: CAWISWSYGSYEQYF
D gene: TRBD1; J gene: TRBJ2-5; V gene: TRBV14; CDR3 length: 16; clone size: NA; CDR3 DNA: TGTGCCAGCAGCCTCCACCGGGACAGGGAACGGGAGACCCAGTACTTC; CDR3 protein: CASSLHRDRERETQYF
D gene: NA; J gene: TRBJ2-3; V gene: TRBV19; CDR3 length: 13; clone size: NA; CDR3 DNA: TGTGCCAGTACTCACAGTATCACAGATACGCAGTATTTT; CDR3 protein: CASTHSITDTQYF
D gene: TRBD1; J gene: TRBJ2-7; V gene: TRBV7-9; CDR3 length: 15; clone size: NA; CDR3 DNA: TGTGCCAGCAGCTTAGGACTCCAGGGGGCAAGGGAGCAGTACTTC; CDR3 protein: CASSLGLQGAREQYF
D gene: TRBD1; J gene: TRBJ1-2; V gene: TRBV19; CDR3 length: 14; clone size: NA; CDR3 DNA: TGTGCCAGTACCCACGACAGGGCGAACTATGGCTACACCTTC; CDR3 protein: CASTHDRANYGYTF
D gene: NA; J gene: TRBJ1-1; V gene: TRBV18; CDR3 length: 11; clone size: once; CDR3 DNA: TGTGCCAGCTCGCCGGACAGACAAGCTTTCTTT; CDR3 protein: CASSPDRQAFF
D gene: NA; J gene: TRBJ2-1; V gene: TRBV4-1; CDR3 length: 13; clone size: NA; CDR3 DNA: TGCGCCAGCAGCCAGAGACCAGGGGACGAGCAGTTCTTC; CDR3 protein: CASSQRPGDEQFF
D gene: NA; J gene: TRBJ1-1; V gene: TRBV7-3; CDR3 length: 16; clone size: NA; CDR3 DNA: TGTGCCAGCAGCCCCACCGGGTCCGAGGGGGACACTGAAGCTTTCTTT; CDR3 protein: CASSPTGSEGDTEAFF
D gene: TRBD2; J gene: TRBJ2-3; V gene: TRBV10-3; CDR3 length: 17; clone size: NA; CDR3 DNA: TGTGCCATCAGTGGATACGGGACTAGCGGGAGGGCAGATACGCAGTATTTT; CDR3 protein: CAISGYGTSGRADTQYF
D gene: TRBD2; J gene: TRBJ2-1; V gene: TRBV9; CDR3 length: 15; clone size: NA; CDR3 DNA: TGTGCCAGCAGCGTCGGGAGGAGCTCCTACAATGAGCAGTTCTTC; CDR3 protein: CASSVGRSSYNEQFF
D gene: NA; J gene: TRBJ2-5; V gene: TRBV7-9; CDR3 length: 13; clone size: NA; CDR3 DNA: TGTTCCAGCAGCTTCCTCGGGCAAGAGACCCAGTACTTC; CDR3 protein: CSSSFLGQETQYF
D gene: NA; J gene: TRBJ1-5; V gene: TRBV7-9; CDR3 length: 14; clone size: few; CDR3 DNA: TGTGCCAGCAGCAGAACAGGGAAAGATCAGCCCCAGCATTTT; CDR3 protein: CASSRTGKDQPQHF